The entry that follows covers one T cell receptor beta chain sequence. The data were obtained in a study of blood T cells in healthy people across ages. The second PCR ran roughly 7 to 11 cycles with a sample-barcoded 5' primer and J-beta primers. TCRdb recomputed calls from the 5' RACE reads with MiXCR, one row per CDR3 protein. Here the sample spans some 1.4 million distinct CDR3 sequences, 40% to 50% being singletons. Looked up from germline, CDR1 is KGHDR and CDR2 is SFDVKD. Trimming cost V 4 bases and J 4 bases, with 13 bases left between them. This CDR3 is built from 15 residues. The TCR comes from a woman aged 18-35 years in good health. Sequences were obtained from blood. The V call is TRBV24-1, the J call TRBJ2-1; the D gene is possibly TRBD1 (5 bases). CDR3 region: CATSDPGRGYNEQFF. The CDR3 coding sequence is TGTGCCACCAGTGACCCCGGTAGGGGTTACAATGAGCAGTTCTTC.